The rows below give T cell receptor beta chains drawn from one sample of a study of blood T cell repertoires in COVID-19. Produced via immunoSEQ multiplex PCR; TCRdb's table is partial and in-frame only. The table shows approximately 280,000 clones, with about 90% occurring only once. Source material: PBMCs or T cells enriched from blood (not recorded which). Receptors originate from a woman in her sixties or seventies who had recovered from COVID-19. CDR3s leave out the opening cysteine and the closing phenylalanine or tryptophan. A D gene is named only where the DNA matches it firmly. A clone size is listed for some rows: how often the clone was seen (once, few, many), or a class if it is expanded.

cdr3_aa | clone_size | d_call | j_call | v_call
TSSPSEYGYT | NA | NA | TRBJ1-2 | TRBV1
ASTLRSGEQY | NA | NA | TRBJ2-7 | TRBV12-3/TRBV12-4
AWSVGRGWEQY | NA | TRBD2 | TRBJ2-7 | TRBV30
STRDSYGYT | NA | TRBD1 | TRBJ1-2 | TRBV29-1
ATSGGAVDEQF | NA | TRBD2 | TRBJ2-1 | TRBV24-1
ATSDATGIIYGYT | NA | NA | TRBJ1-2 | TRBV24-1
ASSSGYTGITEAF | NA | NA | TRBJ1-1 | TRBV7-3
ASSSPGTGSEKLF | NA | TRBD1 | TRBJ1-4 | TRBV28
ASSLLREALKKLF | NA | NA | TRBJ1-4 | TRBV28
ASSLDRDQPQH | NA | TRBD1 | TRBJ1-5 | TRBV7-3
ASRQINEKLF | NA | NA | TRBJ1-4 | TRBV12-3/TRBV12-4
ASNYRDRGLREQF | once | TRBD1 | TRBJ2-1 | TRBV10-3
ASKRGVRSTDTQY | NA | NA | TRBJ2-3 | TRBV3-1/TRBV3-2
ASSPGSGDSPLH | NA | NA | TRBJ1-6 | TRBV5-1
ASSPQGAYEQF | NA | TRBD1 | TRBJ2-1 | TRBV18
ASSGFGTGLVVNGYT | NA | TRBD1 | TRBJ1-2 | TRBV9
ASSLGDGGNSPLH | NA | NA | TRBJ1-6 | TRBV5-1
ASSSNRGRTNEKLF | NA | TRBD1 | TRBJ1-4 | TRBV28
ASSMFRGSHYEQY | NA | TRBD1 | TRBJ2-7 | TRBV19
ASSRGLAGNEQF | NA | TRBD2 | TRBJ2-1 | TRBV3-1/TRBV3-2
ASSEPSGVSEAF | NA | NA | TRBJ1-1 | TRBV6-1
ASSPPGTDTQY | NA | NA | TRBJ2-3 | TRBV18
ASADRLQETQY | NA | NA | TRBJ2-5 | TRBV28
ASSWSGPYEQY | NA | NA | TRBJ2-7 | TRBV11-1
ATSSAGSNEKLF | NA | NA | TRBJ1-4 | TRBV15
ASVSLSGINEQF | NA | TRBD2 | TRBJ2-1 | TRBV7-9
ASSESFGGYT | NA | NA | TRBJ1-2 | TRBV6-1
ASTPGDGYT | NA | NA | TRBJ1-2 | TRBV28
ASSNLAGGTGELF | once | TRBD2 | TRBJ2-2 | TRBV27
ASSLSHYGYT | NA | NA | TRBJ1-2 | TRBV28
AWQGQQARAYNEQF | NA | NA | TRBJ2-1 | TRBV30
ATSEDSNQPQH | NA | NA | TRBJ1-5 | TRBV2
ASSFIRDRANTEAF | NA | TRBD1 | TRBJ1-1 | TRBV28
ASSPTSGTYNEQF | NA | TRBD2 | TRBJ2-1 | TRBV7-3
ASSHRLDRPKYTRRTDTQY | NA | TRBD1 | TRBJ2-3 | TRBV6-6
ASSLAIGGAYNEQF | NA | NA | TRBJ2-1 | TRBV7-8
ASSLVRDRVEEQY | once | TRBD1 | TRBJ2-7 | TRBV7-8
ASSYRPGTGDGYT | NA | TRBD1 | TRBJ1-2 | TRBV6-5
ASSLASGKYEQY | few | TRBD2 | TRBJ2-7 | TRBV28
ASSLGSGTGTYGYT | NA | TRBD1 | TRBJ1-2 | TRBV28
ATLRQGGEAF | NA | TRBD1 | TRBJ1-1 | TRBV3-1/TRBV3-2
ASSLVWEQAADTQY | NA | NA | TRBJ2-3 | TRBV5-8
ASSFPHQATLNGYT | NA | NA | TRBJ1-2 | TRBV28
ASSFPGKNGYT | NA | NA | TRBJ1-2 | TRBV7-2
ASSYGQLNYGYT | NA | NA | TRBJ1-2 | TRBV6-5
SARLTYGYT | NA | NA | TRBJ1-2 | TRBV20-1
ASGAGGDTEAF | once | TRBD1 | TRBJ1-1 | TRBV5-1
ASSPPGVGYEQY | NA | NA | TRBJ2-7 | TRBV7-2